This TCR beta chain emerged from a study of blood T cell repertoires in COVID-19. Study-wide context: The United States, Italy and Spain supplied acute and convalescent COVID-19 samples.

Germline CDR1 MGHRA, CDR2 YSYEKL. CDR3 length equals 17 residues. The V end was cut by 1 base, the J end by 3 bases, with 16 bases between. This clone was observed a single time. The data were produced by immunoSEQ multiplex PCR, yet TCRdb's version contains in-frame clones alone and is incomplete. The data contain a few hundred thousand clones, 80% to 90% of them singletons. The chain is built from TRBV4-1 and TRBJ1-5; D is unresolved. Specimen: peripheral blood. This clonotype was obtained from a middle-aged man with active or convalescent COVID-19. The CDR3 is CASSQVGNGGFNQPQHF. Written as DNA, the CDR3 is TGCGCCAGCAGCCAAGTCGGTAACGGAGGGTTCAATCAGCCCCAGCATTTT.